The rows below give T cell receptor beta chains drawn from one sample of a study of CD8+ T cells in alopecia areata. Assay used: immunoSEQ multiplex PCR; TCRdb lists only in-frame clones, some missing. The repertoire holds approximately 100,000 clones, with roughly 42% as singletons. Sequenced sample: CD4+ T cells sorted from blood. These TCRs come from a human donor with alopecia areata. CDR3s include the opening cysteine and the closing phenylalanine or tryptophan. The order of the fields is D gene, clone size, V gene, J gene, CDR3 DNA, CDR3 protein. The D gene is left open where the match is weak. Only part of the rows carry a size: once, few, many, or a class if the clone is expanded.

d_gene: NA; abundance: NA; v_gene: TRBV29-1; j_gene: TRBJ1-4; CDR3nt: TGCAGCGCCCACCGACAGTGGGATGAAAAACTGTTTTTT; CDR3aa: CSAHRQWDEKLFF
d_gene: TRBD2; abundance: NA; v_gene: TRBV29-1; j_gene: TRBJ2-7; CDR3nt: TGCAGCGTTGTTGGACTAGCGGGAGTCTACGAGCAGTACTTC; CDR3aa: CSVVGLAGVYEQYF
d_gene: TRBD1; abundance: NA; v_gene: TRBV5-4; j_gene: TRBJ2-6; CDR3nt: TGTGCCGGGTATAACAGGGGCACGGCCAACGTCCTGACTTTC; CDR3aa: CAGYNRGTANVLTF
d_gene: NA; abundance: NA; v_gene: TRBV25-1; j_gene: TRBJ2-2; CDR3nt: TGTGCCAGCAACCAAAACACCGGGGAGCTGTTTTTT; CDR3aa: CASNQNTGELFF
d_gene: TRBD2; abundance: NA; v_gene: TRBV29-1; j_gene: TRBJ2-7; CDR3nt: TGCAGCGTTGCCTCGGGGGGTCTTAACGAGCAGTACTTC; CDR3aa: CSVASGGLNEQYF
d_gene: NA; abundance: NA; v_gene: TRBV20-1; j_gene: TRBJ2-5; CDR3nt: TGCAGTGCTAGATTCAAGGATGCCCAGTACTTC; CDR3aa: CSARFKDAQYF
d_gene: NA; abundance: NA; v_gene: TRBV28; j_gene: TRBJ2-3; CDR3nt: TGTGCCAGCAGTTCTACAGATACGCAGTATTTT; CDR3aa: CASSSTDTQYF
d_gene: TRBD2; abundance: NA; v_gene: TRBV29-1; j_gene: TRBJ2-7; CDR3nt: TGCAGCGTTCGCGGGAGGGCCAGCTACGAGCAGTACTTC; CDR3aa: CSVRGRASYEQYF
d_gene: NA; abundance: few; v_gene: TRBV7-9; j_gene: TRBJ2-5; CDR3nt: TGTGCCAGCAGCTTACCCCAAGAGACCCAGTACTTC; CDR3aa: CASSLPQETQYF
d_gene: NA; abundance: NA; v_gene: TRBV30; j_gene: TRBJ1-2; CDR3nt: TGTGCCTGGAGTCTCAAAGGACGCTATGGCTACACCTTC; CDR3aa: CAWSLKGRYGYTF
d_gene: NA; abundance: few; v_gene: TRBV10-3; j_gene: TRBJ2-7; CDR3nt: TGTGCCATCAGTGACACCACGTCGGAGTACTTC; CDR3aa: CAISDTTSEYF
d_gene: TRBD2; abundance: NA; v_gene: TRBV7-2; j_gene: TRBJ2-7; CDR3nt: TGTGCCAGCAGCAGAGGACTAGCGGGACCCGCCTCCTACGAGCAGTACTTC; CDR3aa: CASSRGLAGPASYEQYF
d_gene: NA; abundance: NA; v_gene: TRBV4-2; j_gene: TRBJ1-5; CDR3nt: TGTGCCAGCAGCCAATCCTCGCAGCCCCAGCATTTT; CDR3aa: CASSQSSQPQHF
d_gene: NA; abundance: NA; v_gene: TRBV29-1; j_gene: TRBJ1-1; CDR3nt: TGCAGCGTTGTGGGAGAGCGAGGAGCTTTCTTT; CDR3aa: CSVVGERGAFF
d_gene: NA; abundance: few; v_gene: TRBV18; j_gene: TRBJ2-4; CDR3nt: TGTGCCAGCTCACCCCCCGTGAGGGCTAGCATTCAGTACTTC; CDR3aa: CASSPPVRASIQYF
d_gene: NA; abundance: NA; v_gene: TRBV18; j_gene: TRBJ2-6; CDR3nt: TGTGCCAGCTCACCACCAGGGACTGGGGCCAACGTCCTGACTTTC; CDR3aa: CASSPPGTGANVLTF
d_gene: NA; abundance: once; v_gene: TRBV2; j_gene: TRBJ1-6; CDR3nt: TGTGCCAGCAGAACAGACACCAATTCACCCCTCCACTTT; CDR3aa: CASRTDTNSPLHF
d_gene: NA; abundance: NA; v_gene: TRBV2; j_gene: TRBJ2-2; CDR3nt: TGTGCCAGCACCCCACGAGATACCGGGGAGCTGTTTTTT; CDR3aa: CASTPRDTGELFF
d_gene: TRBD1; abundance: NA; v_gene: TRBV29-1; j_gene: TRBJ2-2; CDR3nt: TGCAGCGTTAGGACAGGGGGTAACACCGGGGAGCTGTTTTTT; CDR3aa: CSVRTGGNTGELFF
d_gene: NA; abundance: NA; v_gene: TRBV7-2; j_gene: TRBJ2-3; CDR3nt: TGTGCCAGCAGCTTAGGGGCCCGGGAATACACAGATACGCAGTATTTT; CDR3aa: CASSLGAREYTDTQYF
d_gene: TRBD1; abundance: NA; v_gene: TRBV5-1; j_gene: TRBJ2-1; CDR3nt: TGCGCCAGCAGCTTGTTTCGGGCAGGGGGCTACGATGAGCAGTTCTTC; CDR3aa: CASSLFRAGGYDEQFF
d_gene: NA; abundance: few; v_gene: TRBV29-1; j_gene: TRBJ2-4; CDR3nt: TGCAGCGTCCCCGGAGGGTCGTCCGGGGCTGTCAAAAACATTCAGTACTTC; CDR3aa: CSVPGGSSGAVKNIQYF
d_gene: NA; abundance: few; v_gene: TRBV29-1; j_gene: TRBJ1-4; CDR3nt: TGCAGCGTTGAGGAGGGGAGTAATGAAAAACTGTTTTTT; CDR3aa: CSVEEGSNEKLFF
d_gene: NA; abundance: NA; v_gene: TRBV29-1; j_gene: TRBJ2-3; CDR3nt: TGCAGCGTTGCCTGGAGCAGGCAACCCACAGATACGCAGTATTTT; CDR3aa: CSVAWSRQPTDTQYF
d_gene: NA; abundance: few; v_gene: TRBV29-1; j_gene: TRBJ2-1; CDR3nt: TGCAGCGTTTCCCCCGCCTCGGCGGGGAATGAGCAGTTCTTC; CDR3aa: CSVSPASAGNEQFF
d_gene: NA; abundance: NA; v_gene: TRBV19; j_gene: TRBJ2-2; CDR3nt: TGTGCCAGTAGTTCCCCTAGCGCCGGGGAGCTGTTTTTT; CDR3aa: CASSSPSAGELFF
d_gene: TRBD2; abundance: few; v_gene: TRBV28; j_gene: TRBJ2-5; CDR3nt: TGTGCCAGCAGTTTCCTCAGCGGGGCTGAGACCCAGTACTTC; CDR3aa: CASSFLSGAETQYF
d_gene: NA; abundance: NA; v_gene: TRBV30; j_gene: TRBJ1-2; CDR3nt: TGTGCCTGGAGTGCGAGACAGGAGAACACCTTC; CDR3aa: CAWSARQENTF
d_gene: TRBD1; abundance: NA; v_gene: TRBV27; j_gene: TRBJ1-2; CDR3nt: TGTGCCAGCAGTTGGGGACAGGGGATAGGCGGCTACACCTTC; CDR3aa: CASSWGQGIGGYTF
d_gene: NA; abundance: NA; v_gene: TRBV30; j_gene: TRBJ1-2; CDR3nt: TGTGCCTGGAGTCCGGCAGCTGGTGGCTACACCTTC; CDR3aa: CAWSPAAGGYTF
d_gene: TRBD1; abundance: NA; v_gene: TRBV29-1; j_gene: TRBJ2-5; CDR3nt: TGCAGCGTTGAGGGGACAGACTCAGCTCAAGAGACCCAGTACTTC; CDR3aa: CSVEGTDSAQETQYF
d_gene: NA; abundance: NA; v_gene: TRBV20-1; j_gene: TRBJ2-7; CDR3nt: TGCAGTGCTTATCAGCGCTACGAGCAGTACTTC; CDR3aa: CSAYQRYEQYF
d_gene: TRBD1; abundance: few; v_gene: TRBV9; j_gene: TRBJ1-4; CDR3nt: TGTGCCAGTAACCGGGACAGGGAAAAACTGTTTTTT; CDR3aa: CASNRDREKLFF
d_gene: TRBD2; abundance: NA; v_gene: TRBV5-1; j_gene: TRBJ2-7; CDR3nt: TGCGCCAGCAGAAATAGCGGGGGGAACTACGAGCAGTACTTC; CDR3aa: CASRNSGGNYEQYF
d_gene: TRBD2; abundance: NA; v_gene: TRBV10-3; j_gene: TRBJ2-1; CDR3nt: TGTGCCATCAGTGACATTTGGACTAGCGGGCGAAATGAGCAGTTCTTC; CDR3aa: CAISDIWTSGRNEQFF
d_gene: NA; abundance: many; v_gene: TRBV19; j_gene: TRBJ2-7; CDR3nt: TGTGCCAGTGGTTCCGGGACAAGTGCCTCCTACGAGCAGTACTTC; CDR3aa: CASGSGTSASYEQYF
d_gene: TRBD2; abundance: NA; v_gene: TRBV29-1; j_gene: TRBJ2-1; CDR3nt: TGCAGCGCTGGGACTAGCGGGGGAAACAATGAGCAGTTCTTC; CDR3aa: CSAGTSGGNNEQFF
d_gene: NA; abundance: NA; v_gene: TRBV19; j_gene: TRBJ2-1; CDR3nt: TGTGCCAGTAGCCTCCCCTCCAACAATGAGCAGTTCTTC; CDR3aa: CASSLPSNNEQFF
d_gene: TRBD1; abundance: NA; v_gene: TRBV5-1; j_gene: TRBJ2-3; CDR3nt: TGCGCCAGCAGCTGGTGGACAGGCGGCCTCACAGATACGCAGTATTTT; CDR3aa: CASSWWTGGLTDTQYF
d_gene: NA; abundance: few; v_gene: TRBV29-1; j_gene: TRBJ2-2; CDR3nt: TGCAGCGTTTTAAACACCGGGGAGCTGTTTTTT; CDR3aa: CSVLNTGELFF
d_gene: TRBD1; abundance: few; v_gene: TRBV2; j_gene: TRBJ1-5; CDR3nt: TGTGCCAGCCGGGGACAGCCCAATCAGCCCCAGCATTTT; CDR3aa: CASRGQPNQPQHF
d_gene: TRBD1; abundance: few; v_gene: TRBV29-1; j_gene: TRBJ2-3; CDR3nt: TGCAGCGTTGAAGAAGGGGGCAGCACAGATACGCAGTATTTT; CDR3aa: CSVEEGGSTDTQYF
d_gene: TRBD1; abundance: NA; v_gene: TRBV27; j_gene: TRBJ1-2; CDR3nt: TGTGCCAGCAGTCAACGACAGGGCAACTATGGCTACACCTTC; CDR3aa: CASSQRQGNYGYTF
d_gene: NA; abundance: NA; v_gene: TRBV5-1; j_gene: TRBJ1-1; CDR3nt: TGCGCCAGCAGCTCGGGAGAGGGAAGGGCTTTGTCCGCTGAAGCTTTCTTT; CDR3aa: CASSSGEGRALSAEAFF